This T cell receptor (beta chain) came from a study of cytomegalovirus exposure and HLA in healthy donors. The CDR3 totals 17 residues. J gave up 2 bases and V 5 bases, and 13 bases lay outside the gene matches. Germline values: CDR1 SNHLY, CDR2 FYNNEI. Clones were sequenced by immunoSEQ multiplex PCR, and TCRdb holds only the in-frame ones, with some missing. The data show hundreds of thousands of clones, 75% to 90% seen once. V and J are TRBV2 and TRBJ2-7, with 9 bases aligning to TRBD2. Sample: PBMCs. The TCR sequence derives from a woman aged 18-29 years in good health and CMV-seronegative. CDR3 in DNA: TGTGCCAGCAGTCCAGCCGCCACTAGCGGGTACCCCTACGAGCAGTACTTC. Protein: CASSPAATSGYPYEQYF.